The T cell receptor (beta chain) described here comes from a study of CD8 T cells in Susac syndrome. Random-hexamer reverse transcription was applied to about 0.45 to 1 ug RNA. A single record per CDR3 protein comes from TCRdb applying MiXCR to the immunoSEQ multiplex PCR reads. The sample carries around 85,000 distinct CDR3 sequences, around 93% recorded once. The CDR3 length is 14 residues. The ends were cut back, 0 bases at V and 10 bases at J, with 16 bases in the middle. Germline V gene sequence: CDR1 SQVTM, CDR2 ANQGSEA. Sequencing of TCR beta was performed on blood CD8+ T cells and on blood CD4+ T cells.

This clonotype originated in a human donor with Susac syndrome. Source material: CD8+ T cells from PBMCs. The rearrangement uses TRBV29-1 and TRBJ2-1; no clear D gene. CDR3 protein: CSVEDPLLPMEQFF. The CDR3 bases are TGCAGCGTTGAAGATCCCTTGTTGCCGATGGAGCAGTTCTTC.